These 31 T cell receptor beta chains originate from one sample sequenced in a study of shared clonotypes between healthy human individuals (dated by TCRdb to about 2020). Libraries were made using the immunoSEQ multiplex PCR assay. The source is immuneACCESS, and TCRdb retained only in-frame sequences with V and J called. Part of the clones is not carried over; for the studies checked, unresolved V genes explain less than half of this, and the remainder is unexplained. The sample includes roughly 1.5 million clones, with 98% observed a single time. The ten biggest clones cover about 0.4% of the sample. Sequenced input: naive CD4+ T cells sorted from blood. The cell subset or site label on this specimen signifies: CD45RA+ positively selected. The receptors shown here come from a man younger than 40 in good health.

Worth noting for this clone: The same CDR3 is also encoded by other DNA sequences in this sample. This chain links TRBV5-1 with TRBJ1-2; TRBD1 is a possible D gene (5 bases). V was trimmed by 3 bases and J by 4 bases, leaving 7 bases between them. The CDR3 has 12 residues. Germline V lookup: CDR1 SGHRS, CDR2 YFSETQ. The CDR3 region has the DNA TGCGCCAGCAGCTCCGACAGCTATGGCTACACCTTC. Amino acid sequence: CASSSDSYGYTF.

The V call is TRBV6-5, the J call TRBJ2-3; TRBD2 is a possible D gene (5 bases). This CDR3 spans 14 amino acids. The germline V gene has CDR1 MNHEY and CDR2 SVGAGI. Trimming removed 7 bases at V and 3 bases at J, with 14 bases between. The CDR3 here is CASKQGSRTDTQYF. DNA for the CDR3: TGTGCCAGCAAGCAAGGGAGTCGAACAGATACGCAGTATTTT.

The chain employs TRBV28 and TRBJ1-1; D unresolved. This CDR3 has 14 amino acids. The V gene lost 8 bases and the J gene lost 0 bases, with 13 bases spanning the gap. Per germline, CDR1 MDHEN and CDR2 SYDVKM. This CDR3 is CASPPLGVNTEAFF. CDR3 DNA: TGTGCCAGCCCACCCTTAGGTGTGAACACTGAAGCTTTCTTT.

V usage is TRBV29-1 and J usage is TRBJ2-1; D is ambiguous. This CDR3 comprises 11 residues. The V end lost 7 bases, the J end lost 6 bases, and 10 bases lay between the germline ends. The germline V gene encodes CDR1 SQVTM and CDR2 ANQGSEA. This chain's CDR3 is CSAWNGNEQFF. DNA of the CDR3: TGCAGCGCCTGGAATGGCAATGAGCAGTTCTTC.

The rearrangement uses TRBV25-1 and TRBJ2-1, with TRBD2 matching 8 bases. V was clipped by 3 bases and J by 7 bases; unmatched bases: 8. CDR1 is MGHDK, CDR2 SYGVNS, per germline. This CDR3 has 15 amino acids. CDR3 in amino acids: CASSEVTGGNNEQFF. The CDR3, as DNA: TGTGCCAGCAGTGAGGTAACGGGAGGGAATAATGAGCAGTTCTTC.

The chain joins TRBV18 to TRBJ1-1, with no clear D. V dropped 1 base and J dropped 1 base, with 10 bases sitting between them. The CDR3 contains 15 residues. CDR1 KGHSH and CDR2 LQKENI come from the germline V gene. This CDR3 is CASSPRVQQNTEAFF. In DNA form, the CDR3 reads TGTGCCAGCTCACCACGAGTCCAGCAGAACACTGAAGCTTTCTTT.

This chain connects TRBV2 to TRBJ2-1, with a tentative D call TRBD2 (5 bases). There are 16 residues in the CDR3. Germline CDR1 and CDR2: SNHLY and FYNNEI. The V and J ends lost 0 bases and 9 bases respectively, with 18 bases between them. The chain's CDR3 is CASSEAKRVRFAEQFF. DNA of the CDR3: TGTGCCAGCAGTGAAGCGAAGAGGGTACGATTCGCTGAGCAGTTCTTC.

The chain carries TRBV23-1 and TRBJ2-7; the D call may be TRBD1 or TRBD2 (6 bases each). TRBV23-1 is filed as an ORF, its function uncertain. V dropped 8 bases and J dropped 0 bases, with 17 bases sitting between them. This CDR3 has 15 amino acids. The CDR3 sequence: CASQKGGRSSYEQYF. The CDR3 DNA follows: TGCGCCAGCCAAAAGGGGGGTAGGAGCTCCTACGAGCAGTACTTC.

The CDR3 sequence: CASSSRLAGGAETQYF. The CDR3 DNA reads as TGTGCCAGCAGCTCCCGACTAGCGGGAGGCGCAGAGACCCAGTACTTC. The V and J genes are TRBV7-2 and TRBJ2-5; 13 positions agree with TRBD2. V shed 4 bases and J 4 bases; nucleotides not matched to a gene: 6. This CDR3 is 16 amino acids long. Per germline, CDR1 SGHTA and CDR2 FQGNSA. The whole variable domain, remainder taken from reference TRBV7-2 and TRBJ2-5, is GAGVSQSPSNKVTEKGKDVELRCDPISGHTALYWYRQSLGQGLEFLIYFQGNSAPDKSGLPSDRFSAERTGGSVSTLTIQRTQQEDSAVYLCASSSRLAGGAETQYFGPGTRLLVL.

A single count supports this clone. A read error may produce the germline difference seen at one junction end. This sequence joins TRBV2 and TRBJ2-4, with D maybe TRBD1 (6 bases). The germline CDR1 and CDR2 sequences are SNHLY and FYNNEI. The CDR3 length is 15 residues. CDR3 nucleotides: TGTGCCAGTAGTGGGGGCTCCGGGGCCAAAAACATTCAGTACTTC. Protein product: CASSGGSGAKNIQYF.

This clone has just one count. Within the sample, other DNA sequences also encode this same CDR3. This chain connects TRBV5-1 to TRBJ2-3; possible D gene TRBD2, 5 bases. Germline CDR1 reads SGHRS; CDR2 reads YFSETQ. V lost 0 bases, J lost 4 bases, and 9 bases lay in between. CDR3 length: 14 amino acids. The CDR3 loop reads CASSLGVGADTQYF. As DNA, the CDR3 is TGCGCCAGCAGCTTGGGTGTCGGGGCAGATACGCAGTATTTT. The complete variable domain, with remaining parts taken from reference TRBV5-1 and TRBJ2-3, reads KAGVTQTPRYLIKTRGQQVTLSCSPISGHRSVSWYQQTPGQGLQFLFEYFSETQRNKGNFPGRFSGRQFSNSRSEMNVSTLELGDSALYLCASSLGVGADTQYFGPGTRLTVL.

The sample holds one count of this clone. The chain recombines TRBV5-1 with TRBJ2-3; 9 bases agree with TRBD2. The ends lost 4 bases at V and 2 bases at J; junction bases unmatched: 8. Germline V gene lookup returns CDR1 SGHRS and CDR2 YFSETQ. This CDR3 has 16 residues. This CDR3 is CASSTNSGSFTDTQYF. The CDR3 nucleotides are TGCGCCAGCAGCACAAATAGCGGGAGCTTCACAGATACGCAGTATTTT. The variable domain in full, with the rest retrieved from reference TRBV5-1 and TRBJ2-3, is KAGVTQTPRYLIKTRGQQVTLSCSPISGHRSVSWYQQTPGQGLQFLFEYFSETQRNKGNFPGRFSGRQFSNSRSEMNVSTLELGDSALYLCASSTNSGSFTDTQYFGPGTRLTVL.

This clone was seen a few times. In the same sample, other DNA sequences code for this CDR3. The chain links TRBV7-2 to TRBJ2-7; no clear D. Trimming took off 1 base at V and 0 bases at J, with 4 bases between the two ends. CDR1 SGHTA and CDR2 FQGNSA come from the germline V gene. The CDR3 has 13 amino acids. As DNA, the CDR3 is TGTGCCAGCAGCTTAGTCAGCTCCTACGAGCAGTACTTC. Residues: CASSLVSSYEQYF.

The V call is TRBV5-6, the J call TRBJ2-7, with D uncertain. This CDR3 has 13 amino acids. The V end was cut by 5 bases, the J end by 5 bases, with 14 bases between. Germline loops: CDR1 SGHDT, CDR2 YYEEEE. The CDR3 sequence: CASRLTARDEQYF. The CDR3, as DNA: TGTGCCAGCAGGCTGACCGCCCGGGACGAGCAGTACTTC. The full variable domain, completed using reference TRBV5-6 and TRBJ2-7, is DAGVTQSPTHLIKTRGQQVTLRCSPKSGHDTVSWYQQALGQGPQFIFQYYEEEERQRGNFPDRFSGHQFPNYSSELNVNALLLGDSALYLCASRLTARDEQYFGPGTRLTVT.

The genes are TRBV28 and TRBJ2-7, with TRBD1 matching 8 bases. The trim removed 5 bases at V and 2 bases at J, leaving 8 bases unmatched. CDR1 and CDR2 (germline): MDHEN, SYDVKM. The CDR3 spans 15 residues. For the CDR3, the DNA is TGTGCCAGCAGTCCAGGGGGCCTCCTGACCTACGAGCAGTACTTC. Its protein product is CASSPGGLLTYEQYF.

The genes are TRBV7-3 and TRBJ1-2, with D possibly being TRBD1 (5 bases). Germline values: CDR1 SGHTA, CDR2 FQGTGA. Trimming shortened V by 0 bases and J by 7 bases, and 9 bases separated the two germline ends. The CDR3 spans 13 residues. CDR3 sequence (DNA): TGTGCCAGCAGCTTAACGGGGCAGGGTGGCTACACCTTC. Its protein product is CASSLTGQGGYTF.

This chain uses TRBV6-5 with TRBJ1-1; D is uncertain. The V gene's germline CDR1 is MNHEY and CDR2 SVGAGI. The CDR3 is made up of 13 amino acids. V was pared by 6 bases and J by 6 bases, with 14 bases between. The CDR3 here is CASSTQPRAEAFF. CDR3 DNA: TGTGCCAGCAGCACGCAGCCGAGAGCTGAAGCTTTCTTT.

The CDR3 bases are TGCGCCAGCAGCCAAGAGGGGGCTAGCCCTACTAGCACAGATACGCAGTATTTT. Encoded protein: CASSQEGASPTSTDTQYF. This sequence joins TRBV4-3 and TRBJ2-3; possible D gene TRBD1, 6 bases. The CDR3 has 18 residues. Germline values: CDR1 LGHNA, CDR2 YSLEER. With 0 bases removed from V and 0 bases from J, the gap between germline ends came to 16 bases.

This rearrangement joins TRBV28 to TRBJ2-7; D is perhaps TRBD2 (5 bases). The CDR3 totals 13 residues. Germline V gives CDR1 MDHEN, CDR2 SYDVKM. Trimming cost V 7 bases and J 9 bases, with 19 bases left between them. The CDR3 DNA reads TGTGCCAGCACTGAACCCGGCCGAGAGGGGCAGTACTTC. This sequence encodes CASTEPGREGQYF.

The CDR3 loop is CASSDRDRGQYGYTF. DNA of the CDR3: TGTGCCAGCAGCGATCGGGACAGGGGGCAATATGGCTACACCTTC. The rearrangement uses TRBV27 and TRBJ1-2; TRBD1 aligns across 12 bases. In germline, CDR1 is MNHEY, CDR2 SMNVEV (reference sequence). V dropped 6 bases and J dropped 5; count of bases not matched to a gene: 7. The CDR3 has 15 residues.

The chain couples TRBV27 to TRBJ2-2; D perhaps matches TRBD1 (6 bases). Germline V lookup: CDR1 MNHEY, CDR2 SMNVEV (reference sequence). The CDR3 runs to 14 residues. V was pared by 6 bases and J by 2 bases, with 10 bases between. CDR3 amino acids: CASSPGTNTGELFF. Here the CDR3 DNA reads TGTGCCAGCAGCCCCGGGACAAACACCGGGGAGCTGTTTTTT.

This chain uses TRBV7-2 with TRBJ2-3; possible D gene TRBD2, 5 bases. The CDR3 is 15 amino acids. Germline loops: CDR1 SGHTA, CDR2 FQGNSA. Trimming cost V 5 bases and J 0 bases, with 12 bases left between them. The CDR3 spells CASSVSSTSTDTQYF. The CDR3 coding sequence is TGTGCCAGCAGCGTTTCTAGCACAAGCACAGATACGCAGTATTTT.

This sequence joins TRBV9 and TRBJ2-1, with 8 bases identical to TRBD2. The CDR3 runs 15 residues. V lost 0 bases to trimming and J lost 9 bases; unmatched junction nucleotides: 8. In germline, CDR1 is SGDLS, CDR2 YYNGEE. The CDR3 coding sequence is TGTGCCAGCAGCGTAGCTACTAGCGGTCGGGGTGAGCAGTTCTTC. Encoded protein: CASSVATSGRGEQFF.

As concerns this clone: Other DNA sequences in this specimen translate into the identical CDR3. This chain uses TRBV18 with TRBJ2-7; 7 nucleotides align to TRBD1. Trimming at V came to 6 bases and at J to 3 bases, leaving 5 bases not matched to a gene. The CDR3 is made up of 13 amino acids. Per the germline V gene, CDR1 is KGHSH and CDR2 is LQKENI. CDR3 protein: CASSSGQSYEQYF. The CDR3 nucleotides are TGTGCCAGCTCGTCGGGACAGAGCTACGAGCAGTACTTC. Complete variable domain (other parts from reference TRBV18 and TRBJ2-7): NAGVMQNPRHLVRRRGQEARLRCSPMKGHSHVYWYRQLPEEGLKFMVYLQKENIIDESGMPKERFSAEFPKEGPSILRIQQVVRGDSAAYFCASSSGQSYEQYFGPGTRLTVT.

The CDR3 DNA is TGTGCCAGCAGTGCCCCGGGACTCCGTCCCTCGGGTGAGCAGTTCTTC. This sequence encodes CASSAPGLRPSGEQFF. The chain has TRBV25-1 and TRBJ2-1; possibly TRBD2 for D (6 bases). The germline gives CDR1 MGHDK, CDR2 SYGVNS. V lost 4 bases and J 9 bases, leaving 22 bases between the germline ends. This CDR3 comprises 16 residues.

V usage is TRBV5-4 and J usage is TRBJ2-1; D may be TRBD1 or TRBD2 (5 bases each). The CDR3 has 16 amino acids. Between the trimmed V and J ends, which lost 0 bases and 1 base, there was a span of 11 bases. Per the germline V gene, CDR1 is SGHNT and CDR2 is YYREEE (reference sequence). CDR3 residues: CASSLGGTESYNEQFF. CDR3 nucleotide sequence: TGTGCCAGCAGCTTGGGAGGGACCGAGTCCTACAATGAGCAGTTCTTC.

The V and J genes are TRBV7-8 and TRBJ2-1; 8 nucleotides line up with TRBD2. CDR3 length: 15 residues. Germline CDR1 and CDR2: SGHVS and FQNEAQ. The V gene end was trimmed by 6 bases and the J gene end by 1 base; junction bases not matched to a gene: 5. The CDR3 DNA reads TGTGCCAGCAGTGCCGGCGGGAGGTCCTACAATGAGCAGTTCTTC. Residues: CASSAGGRSYNEQFF.

The rearrangement uses TRBV28 and TRBJ2-7, with 8 positions matching TRBD1. The V gene's germline CDR1 is MDHEN and CDR2 SYDVKM. The CDR3 contains 15 residues. J gave up 2 bases and V 8 bases, and 11 bases lay outside the gene matches. This chain's CDR3 is CASSGVGQGTYEQYF. CDR3 nucleotides: TGTGCCAGCTCGGGGGTTGGACAGGGCACCTACGAGCAGTACTTC.

The chain recombines TRBV2 with TRBJ2-7; D is perhaps TRBD1 (6 bases). V was shortened by 10 bases and J by 4 bases, with 17 bases between the two germline ends. The CDR3 has 13 residues. CDR1 is SNHLY and CDR2 is FYNNEI in the germline V gene. The CDR3 DNA reads as TGTGCCATCGGACAGAGGAATAGGTACGAGCAGTACTTC. It specifies CAIGQRNRYEQYF.

This chain connects TRBV6-6 to TRBJ2-7; 7 positions agree with TRBD1. CDR1 is MNHNY and CDR2 is SVGAGI in the germline V gene (reference sequence). The CDR3 totals 15 residues. The V gene end was trimmed by 2 bases and the J gene end by 6 bases; junction bases not matched to a gene: 10. CDR3: CASSYTTGLGGEQYF. DNA for the CDR3: TGTGCCAGCAGTTACACGACAGGGTTGGGTGGCGAGCAGTACTTC.

The rearrangement links TRBV15 to TRBJ2-1, with 13 bases fitting TRBD2. This CDR3 comprises 15 residues. Losses at the gene ends were 3 bases for V and 10 bases for J; bases not matched to a gene: 6. Germline loops: CDR1 LNHNV, CDR2 YYDKDF (reference sequence). The CDR3 reads CATSRAGLAGREQFF. The DNA of the CDR3 is TGTGCCACCAGCAGGGCGGGACTAGCGGGGAGAGAGCAGTTCTTC.